This TCR beta chain was profiled in a study of OX40 agonist ivuxolimab in advanced cancers. The wider study: Ivuxolimab, an agonistic anti-OX40 (CD134) antibody, was given to patients. Dose-escalation subjects each had hepatocellular carcinoma, melanoma, renal cell or head and neck cancer. Partial responses were observed in three patients, of whom one had hepatocellular carcinoma and two had cutaneous melanoma.

Sequencing used immunoSEQ multiplex PCR; TCRdb keeps in-frame clones, though not all of them. The profile shows 50,000 to 60,000 clones, roughly nine tenths of them singletons. Blood got drawn at baseline, again on cycle 4 day 1, and then on cycle 7 day 1. V was trimmed by 4 bases and J by 11 bases, leaving 19 bases between them. From germline, CDR1 is SGHKS and CDR2 YYEKEE (reference sequence). The CDR3 is 14 residues long. The receptor was derived from an adult with an advanced solid tumor such as melanoma, head and neck, liver or kidney cancer. The sample consisted of CD4+ or CD8+ T cells sorted from blood, taken in a trial of the OX40 agonist ivuxolimab. This chain uses TRBV5-5 with TRBJ2-1; D uncertain. CDR3 loop: CASSPVLAPTQQFF. The DNA for the CDR3 is TGTGCCAGCAGCCCCGTGCTCGCCCCAACTCAGCAGTTCTTC.